The following is a T cell receptor beta chain sequence with its context. Its antigen is unknown. Sequencing of cultured CD4+ T cell DNA used the Oncomine TCR Beta short-read assay. Each CDR3 protein gets one entry after TCRdb re-called the PCR reads with MiXCR. The table includes under 25,000 distinct CDR3 sequences, around 55% detected once. Deletions cut 4 bases from V and 4 bases from J, with 17 bases between. Germline V CDR1 and CDR2: SGHRS, YFSETQ. The CDR3 contains 15 residues. Treatment here: roughly 10-day PBMC culture with coronavirus spike peptide pools or control peptides (ViraFEST assay). Peptide pool stimulation in ViraFEST expanded antigen-specific T cells, whose TCRs were then sequenced. These data belong to a study of vaccination and CD4 T cells after COVID-19.

This TCR derives from a human donor who had recovered from COVID-19. Sequencing was performed on CD4+ T cells from blood, cultured in vitro. The chain combines TRBV5-1 with TRBJ2-5; perhaps TRBD1 as D (6 bases). The CDR3 spells CASSVMRAGAETQYF. DNA of the CDR3: TGCGCCAGCAGCGTCATGAGGGCAGGGGCAGAGACCCAGTACTTC. Filled out from reference TRBV5-1 and TRBJ2-5, the complete variable domain reads KAGVTQTPRYLIKTRGQQVTLSCSPISGHRSVSWYQQTPGQGLQFLFEYFSETQRNKGNFPGRFSGRQFSNSRSEMNVSTLELGDSALYLCASSVMRAGAETQYFGPGTRLLVL.